The T cell receptor beta chain described here comes from a study of cytomegalovirus exposure and HLA in healthy donors. PCR employed 60 Vbeta and 13 Jbeta primers. The method was immunoSEQ multiplex PCR; TCRdb's version includes in-frame clones alone and lacks a portion of them. The sample consists of fewer than 200,000 clones, roughly 80% of them appearing once. Turning to this clone: As yet, its antigen is unknown. The sample has other DNA sequences that encode this CDR3 too.

Regarding the study as a whole: Diagnosis of cytomegalovirus status made by the classifier reportedly showed high specificity and sensitivity.

V lost 3 bases to trimming and J lost 3 bases, with 6 bases between them. The CDR3 extends over 12 amino acids. The germline V gene encodes CDR1 SEHNR and CDR2 FQNEAQ (reference sequence). The TCR originated in a female donor in good health and CMV-seronegative. This chain joins TRBV7-9 and TRBJ2-7; D perhaps matches TRBD2 (5 bases). Specimen: PBMCs. The CDR3 region is CASSLGSYEQYF. The CDR3 DNA is TGTGCCAGCAGCTTGGGGAGCTACGAGCAGTACTTC.